The 18 T cell receptor beta chains below all came from one sample that was sequenced in a study of blood T cell repertoires in COVID-19 (dated by TCRdb to the early 2020s). Preparation of the library involved the immunoSEQ multiplex PCR assay. Drawn from immuneACCESS, this table holds only the in-frame rearrangements with V and J called that TCRdb kept. Clones are partly lost; checked studies trace under half to an unresolved V gene and leave the rest unexplained. Present in this sample are some 200,000 clones, 70% to 85% of which were seen just once. Jointly, the top ten make up approximately 9.4% of the sample. The sample taken for sequencing was peripheral blood. These TCRs come from a woman aged 80 or over with acute or convalescent COVID-19.

V is TRBV7-9 and J is TRBJ2-2, with D possibly being TRBD1 (5 bases). Per the germline V gene, CDR1 is SEHNR and CDR2 is FQNEAQ (reference sequence). V lost 7 bases and J 0 bases, leaving 12 bases between the germline ends. There are 15 residues in the CDR3. For the CDR3, the DNA is TGTGCCAGCAACCTGGACACGACGAACACCGGGGAGCTGTTTTTT. Translation: CASNLDTTNTGELFF.

The CDR3 nucleotides are TGTGCCAGCAGCCCCGGTGTTCATGAAAAACTGTTTTTT. It yields the protein CASSPGVHEKLFF. The J gene is TRBJ1-4, the V gene TRBV7-2; D remains ambiguous. In germline, CDR1 is SGHTA, CDR2 FQGNSA. Trimming took 5 bases from V and 6 from J, leaving 10 bases between them. The CDR3 extends over 13 amino acids. Combining the CDR3 with reference TRBV7-2 and TRBJ1-4 gives the whole variable domain GAGVSQSPSNKVTEKGKDVELRCDPISGHTALYWYRQSLGQGLEFLIYFQGNSAPDKSGLPSDRFSAERTGGSVSTLTIQRTQQEDSAVYLCASSPGVHEKLFFGSGTQLSVL.

This clone counts as medium-sized. The chain uses TRBV6-5 and TRBJ1-3; 7 bases are shared with TRBD1. This CDR3 spans 14 amino acids. Trimming cost V 5 bases and J 2 bases; bases outside gene matches: 3. The V gene's germline CDR1 is MNHEY and CDR2 SVGAGI. DNA for the CDR3: TGTGCCAGCAGTCGACAGGGCCCTGGAAACACCATATATTTT. It specifies CASSRQGPGNTIYF.

This rearrangement joins TRBV27 to TRBJ2-1, with 11 bases fitting TRBD2. The CDR3 sequence is 15 residues long. In germline, CDR1 is MNHEY, CDR2 SMNVEV (reference sequence). With 4 bases clipped from V and 10 bases from J, the junction kept 9 bases outside the gene matches. The CDR3 here is CASSSGTSGWAEQFF. The CDR3 DNA follows: TGTGCCAGCAGTTCCGGGACTAGCGGATGGGCGGAGCAGTTCTTC.

This clone appeared once. The chain's CDR3 is CASSSSTGGIVRDTQYF. Here the CDR3 DNA reads TGTGCCAGCAGCTCCTCGACAGGGGGCATTGTCCGAGATACGCAGTATTTT. V and J are TRBV11-2 and TRBJ2-3; 10 bases are a match to TRBD1. There are 17 residues in the CDR3. Germline lookup yields CDR1 SGHAT and CDR2 FQNNGV. V gave up 4 bases and J gave up 5 bases; unmatched junction bases: 12.

The genes are TRBV18 and TRBJ1-3; maybe TRBD1 (6 bases). This CDR3 region has 14 residues. Germline V CDR1 and CDR2: KGHSH, LQKENI. V lost 3 bases to trimming and J lost 2 bases, with 8 bases between them. This chain's CDR3 is CASSPGQPGNTIYF. The CDR3 DNA reads as TGTGCCAGCTCACCCGGACAGCCTGGAAACACCATATATTTT.

The chain carries TRBV18 and TRBJ2-3, with 14 bases matching TRBD2. The CDR3 runs to 17 residues. After removal of 3 bases from V and 4 bases from J, the junction contained 6 bases not matched to a gene. Germline CDR1 is KGHSH and CDR2 is LQKENI. CDR3 sequence reads: CASSPGTSGGEADTQYF. CDR3 in DNA: TGTGCCAGCTCACCTGGGACTAGCGGGGGAGAGGCAGATACGCAGTATTTT.

This chain joins TRBV21-1 and TRBJ2-7; TRBD2 was called by the table and not checked on the DNA. TRBV21-1 is a documented pseudogene. The CDR3 consists of 15 residues. This CDR3 is CASSKGEGELHEQYF. The CDR3 DNA follows: TGTGCCAGCAGCAAAGGCGAGGGAGAGTTACACGAGCAGTACTTC.

The J gene is TRBJ2-5, the V gene TRBV5-1, with TRBD1 matching 7 bases. CDR3 length: 14 residues. Germline loops: CDR1 SGHRS, CDR2 YFSETQ. Trimming cost V 4 bases and J 1 base; bases outside gene matches: 4. CDR3: CASSGRQGQETQYF. CDR3 nucleotide sequence: TGCGCCAGCAGCGGGAGACAGGGCCAAGAGACCCAGTACTTC.

The chain combines TRBV5-1 with TRBJ2-1; D call uncertain. V was shortened by 0 bases and J by 0 bases, with 13 bases between the two germline ends. This CDR3 comprises 17 residues. The V gene's germline CDR1 is SGHRS and CDR2 YFSETQ. The CDR3 is CASSLVNSPSSYNEQFF. The DNA for the CDR3 is TGCGCCAGCAGCTTGGTGAACTCTCCGAGCTCCTACAATGAGCAGTTCTTC.

The table lists this clone with a count of one. V gene TRBV9 combines with J gene TRBJ2-7; 9 bases match TRBD2. CDR1 is SGDLS and CDR2 is YYNGEE in the germline V gene. The V and J ends lost 3 bases and 2 bases, in that order; junction bases with no gene match: 6. The CDR3 sequence is 15 residues long. CDR3 loop: CASSGASGVTYEQYF. For the CDR3, the DNA is TGTGCCAGCAGCGGGGCTAGCGGGGTCACCTACGAGCAGTACTTC.

The chain couples TRBV19 to TRBJ2-5, with TRBD1 matching 10 bases. The V and J ends lost 7 bases and 4 bases, in that order; junction bases with no gene match: 3. There are 13 residues in the CDR3. Germline CDR1 LNHDA, CDR2 SQIVND (reference sequence). This CDR3 reads CASTGTGAETQYF. The CDR3 DNA sequence: TGTGCCAGTACTGGGACAGGGGCAGAGACCCAGTACTTC.

V and J are TRBV5-6 and TRBJ2-1, with 11 bases aligning to TRBD1. CDR3 size: 16 residues. From germline, CDR1 is SGHDT and CDR2 YYEEEE. V lost 4 bases to trimming and J lost 0 bases; unmatched junction nucleotides: 3. CDR3 nucleotides: TGTGCCAGCAGCGGGGACAGGGGGTTCTCCTACAATGAGCAGTTCTTC. Protein: CASSGDRGFSYNEQFF. The whole variable domain, remainder taken from reference TRBV5-6 and TRBJ2-1, is DAGVTQSPTHLIKTRGQQVTLRCSPKSGHDTVSWYQQALGQGPQFIFQYYEEEERQRGNFPDRFSGHQFPNYSSELNVNALLLGDSALYLCASSGDRGFSYNEQFFGPGTRLTVL.

V and J are TRBV14 and TRBJ1-2; TRBD1 agrees at 9 bases. V shed 4 bases and J 0 bases; nucleotides not matched to a gene: 12. This CDR3 comprises 18 residues. The germline CDR1 and CDR2 sequences are SGHDN and FVKESK. The CDR3 loop is CASSPRGPGTGPNYGYTF. CDR3 sequence (DNA): TGTGCCAGCAGCCCCCGGGGCCCAGGGACAGGGCCTAACTATGGCTACACCTTC.

This clone has just one count. The chain recombines TRBV28 with TRBJ2-2; D is perhaps TRBD2 (7 bases). Germline-derived CDR1 and CDR2 are MDHEN and SYDVKM. V was trimmed by 3 bases and J by 5 bases, leaving 13 bases between them. The CDR3 spans 15 residues. This chain's CDR3 is CASSLRGGGTGELFF. CDR3 sequence (DNA): TGTGCCAGCAGTTTGCGGGGAGGGGGGACCGGGGAGCTGTTTTTT.

The gene calls are TRBV2 and TRBJ2-7; D is perhaps TRBD2 (5 bases). Trimming cost V 4 bases and J 0 bases, with 19 bases left between them. Per the germline V gene, CDR1 is SNHLY and CDR2 is FYNNEI. The CDR3 extends over 17 amino acids. CDR3 in amino acids: CASSAGVRPRSSYEQYF. CDR3 sequence (DNA): TGTGCCAGCAGTGCCGGGGTGAGGCCGAGGAGCTCCTACGAGCAGTACTTC.

This sequence joins TRBV6-1 and TRBJ1-2, with no clear D. The CDR3 totals 14 residues. V was clipped by 2 bases and J by 1 base, with 8 bases between them. Germline CDR1 MNHNS, CDR2 SASEGT. CDR3 loop: CASSENVDNYGYTF. DNA for the CDR3: TGTGCCAGCAGTGAAAATGTAGATAACTATGGCTACACCTTC.

J is TRBJ1-2 and V is TRBV29-1; D uncertain. The germline gives CDR1 SQVTM, CDR2 ANQGSEA. The CDR3 has 14 residues. Trimming shortened V by 7 bases and J by 10 bases, and 25 bases separated the two germline ends. This chain's CDR3 is CSDREAGIIGDYTF. The CDR3 DNA sequence: TGCAGCGATAGGGAGGCAGGAATCATAGGCGACTACACCTTC.